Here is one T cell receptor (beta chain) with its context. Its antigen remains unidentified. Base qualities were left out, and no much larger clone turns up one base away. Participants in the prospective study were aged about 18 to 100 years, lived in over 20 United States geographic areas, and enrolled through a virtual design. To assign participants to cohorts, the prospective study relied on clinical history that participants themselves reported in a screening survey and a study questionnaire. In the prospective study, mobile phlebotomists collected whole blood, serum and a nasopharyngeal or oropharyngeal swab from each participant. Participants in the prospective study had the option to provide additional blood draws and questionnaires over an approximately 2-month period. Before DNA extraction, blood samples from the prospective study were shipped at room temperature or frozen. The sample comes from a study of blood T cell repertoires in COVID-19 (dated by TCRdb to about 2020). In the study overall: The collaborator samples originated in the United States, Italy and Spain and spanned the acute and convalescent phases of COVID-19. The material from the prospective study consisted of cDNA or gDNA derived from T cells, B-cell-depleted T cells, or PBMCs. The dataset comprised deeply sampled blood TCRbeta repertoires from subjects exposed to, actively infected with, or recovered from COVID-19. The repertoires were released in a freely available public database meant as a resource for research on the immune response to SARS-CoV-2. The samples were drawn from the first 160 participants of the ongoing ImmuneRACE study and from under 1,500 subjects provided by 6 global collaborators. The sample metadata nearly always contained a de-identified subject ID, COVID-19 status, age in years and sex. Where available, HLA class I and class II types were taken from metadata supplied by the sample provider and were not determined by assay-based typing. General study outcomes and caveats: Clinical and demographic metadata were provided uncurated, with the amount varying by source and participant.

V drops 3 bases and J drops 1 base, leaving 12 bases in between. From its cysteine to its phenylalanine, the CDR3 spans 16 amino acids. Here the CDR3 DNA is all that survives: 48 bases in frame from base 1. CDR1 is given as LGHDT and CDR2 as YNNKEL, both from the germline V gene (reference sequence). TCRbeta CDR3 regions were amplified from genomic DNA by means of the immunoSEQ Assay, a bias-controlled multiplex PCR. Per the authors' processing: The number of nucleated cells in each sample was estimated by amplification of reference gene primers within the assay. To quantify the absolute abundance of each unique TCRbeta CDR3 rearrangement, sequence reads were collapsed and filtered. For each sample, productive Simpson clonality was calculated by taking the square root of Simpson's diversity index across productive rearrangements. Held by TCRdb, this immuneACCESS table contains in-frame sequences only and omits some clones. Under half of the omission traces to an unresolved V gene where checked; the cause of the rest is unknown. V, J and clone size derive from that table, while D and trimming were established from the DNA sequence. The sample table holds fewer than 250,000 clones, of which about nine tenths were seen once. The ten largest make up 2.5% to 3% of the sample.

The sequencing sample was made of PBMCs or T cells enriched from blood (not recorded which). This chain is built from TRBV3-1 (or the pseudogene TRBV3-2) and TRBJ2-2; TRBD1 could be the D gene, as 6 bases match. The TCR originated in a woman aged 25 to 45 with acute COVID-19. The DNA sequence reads TGTGCCAGCAGCCATCCCTGGACAGAGAACACCGGGGAGCTGTTTTTT. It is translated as CASSHPWTENTGELFF.